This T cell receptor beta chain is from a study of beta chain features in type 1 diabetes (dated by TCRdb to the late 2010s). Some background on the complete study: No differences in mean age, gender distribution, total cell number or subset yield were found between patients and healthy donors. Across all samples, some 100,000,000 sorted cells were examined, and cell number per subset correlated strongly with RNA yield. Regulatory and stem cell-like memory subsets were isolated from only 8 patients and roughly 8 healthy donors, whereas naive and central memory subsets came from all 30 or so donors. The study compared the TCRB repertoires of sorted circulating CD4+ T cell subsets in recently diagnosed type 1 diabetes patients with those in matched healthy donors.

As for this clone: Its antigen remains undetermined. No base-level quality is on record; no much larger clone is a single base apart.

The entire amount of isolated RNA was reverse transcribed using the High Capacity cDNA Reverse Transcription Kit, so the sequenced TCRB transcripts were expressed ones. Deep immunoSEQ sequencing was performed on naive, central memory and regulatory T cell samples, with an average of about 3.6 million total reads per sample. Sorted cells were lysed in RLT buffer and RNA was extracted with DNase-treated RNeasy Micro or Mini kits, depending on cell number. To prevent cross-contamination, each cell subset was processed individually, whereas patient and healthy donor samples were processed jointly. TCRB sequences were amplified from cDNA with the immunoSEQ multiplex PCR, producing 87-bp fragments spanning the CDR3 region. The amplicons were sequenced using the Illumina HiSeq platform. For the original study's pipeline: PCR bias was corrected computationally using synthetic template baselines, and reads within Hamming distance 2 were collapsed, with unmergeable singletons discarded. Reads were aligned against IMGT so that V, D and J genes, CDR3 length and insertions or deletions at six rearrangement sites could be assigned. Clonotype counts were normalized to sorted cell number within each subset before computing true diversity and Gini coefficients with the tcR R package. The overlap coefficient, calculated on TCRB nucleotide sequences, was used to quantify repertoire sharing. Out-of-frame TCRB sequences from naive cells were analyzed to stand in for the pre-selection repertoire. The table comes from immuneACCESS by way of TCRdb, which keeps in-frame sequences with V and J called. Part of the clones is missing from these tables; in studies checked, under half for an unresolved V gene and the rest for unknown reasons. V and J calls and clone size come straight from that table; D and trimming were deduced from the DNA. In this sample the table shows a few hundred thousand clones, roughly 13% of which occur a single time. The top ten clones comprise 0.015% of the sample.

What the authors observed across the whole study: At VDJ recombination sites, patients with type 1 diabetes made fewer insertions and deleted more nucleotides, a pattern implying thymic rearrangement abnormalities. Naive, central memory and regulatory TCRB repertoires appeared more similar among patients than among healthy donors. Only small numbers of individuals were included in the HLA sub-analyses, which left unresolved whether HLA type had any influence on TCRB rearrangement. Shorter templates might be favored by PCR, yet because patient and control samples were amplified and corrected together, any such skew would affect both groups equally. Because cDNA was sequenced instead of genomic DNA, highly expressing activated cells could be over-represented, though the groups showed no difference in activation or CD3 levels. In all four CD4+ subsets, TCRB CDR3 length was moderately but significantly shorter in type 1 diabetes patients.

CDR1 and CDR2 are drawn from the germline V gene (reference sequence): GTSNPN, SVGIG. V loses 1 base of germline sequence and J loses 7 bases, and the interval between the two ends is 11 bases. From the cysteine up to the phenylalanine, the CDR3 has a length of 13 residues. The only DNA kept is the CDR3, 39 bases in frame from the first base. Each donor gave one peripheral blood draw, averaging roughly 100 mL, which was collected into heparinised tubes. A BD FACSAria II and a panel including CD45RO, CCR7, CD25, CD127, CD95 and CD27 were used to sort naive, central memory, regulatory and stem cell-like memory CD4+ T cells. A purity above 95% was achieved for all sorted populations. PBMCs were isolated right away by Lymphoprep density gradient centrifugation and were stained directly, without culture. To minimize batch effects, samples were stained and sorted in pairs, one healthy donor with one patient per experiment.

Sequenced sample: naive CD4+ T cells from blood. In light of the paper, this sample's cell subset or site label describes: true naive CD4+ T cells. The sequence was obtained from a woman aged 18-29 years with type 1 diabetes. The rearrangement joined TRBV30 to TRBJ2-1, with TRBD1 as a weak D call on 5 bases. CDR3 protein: CAWSEGFPNEQFF. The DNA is TGTGCCTGGAGTGAGGGGTTCCCAAATGAGCAGTTCTTC.